The present entry profiles one T cell receptor (beta chain) with its context. Its specificity is not known. The CDR3 consists of 15 residues. The germline V gene has CDR1 SNHLY and CDR2 FYNNEI. Specified time point: 2014-2015 season, pre-vaccination. Blood volume per time point ranged from roughly 35 to 110 mL. The sample comes from a study of follicular helper T cells after annual influenza vaccination. For the study at large: For some subjects, blood spans the 2013-2014, 2014-2015 and 2015-2016 annual vaccinations.

Using immunoSEQ multiplex PCR, the repertoire was profiled, and TCRdb retains in-frame clones only, with some absent. The sample has under 9,500 clones, roughly 85% seen once; the top ten hold approximately 3%. Points from the study as a whole: Day 7 ICOS+CD38+ clones later appeared mostly in ICOS-CD38- cTfh. Productive TCRB sequences came from only roughly 8.5-23% of cells.

The receptor's source is an adult who received the influenza vaccine. Material: CXCR5+ CD38- circulating T follicular helper cells from blood, obtained on the day of influenza vaccination. Subset reported: circulating Tfh, non-naive CD4+CXCR5+PD-1+ (ICOS+CD38+ or ICOS-CD38-). The chain joins TRBV2 to TRBJ2-1; D ambiguous. CDR3 sequence reads: CASMEILSSYNEQFF. CDR3 bases: TGTGCGTCGATGGAAATCCTTAGCTCCTACAATGAGCAGTTCTTC.